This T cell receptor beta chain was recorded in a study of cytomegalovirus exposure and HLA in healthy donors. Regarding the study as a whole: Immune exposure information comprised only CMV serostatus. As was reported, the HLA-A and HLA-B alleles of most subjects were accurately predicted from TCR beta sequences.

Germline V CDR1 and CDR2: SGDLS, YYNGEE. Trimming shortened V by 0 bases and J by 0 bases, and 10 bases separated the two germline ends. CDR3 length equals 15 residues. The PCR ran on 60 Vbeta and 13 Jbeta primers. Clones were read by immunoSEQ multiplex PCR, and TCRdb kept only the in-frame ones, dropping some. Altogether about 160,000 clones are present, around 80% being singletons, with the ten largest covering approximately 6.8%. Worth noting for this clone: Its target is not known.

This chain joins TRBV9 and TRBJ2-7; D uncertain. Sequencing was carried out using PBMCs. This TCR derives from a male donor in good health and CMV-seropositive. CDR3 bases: TGTGCCAGCAGCGTAGCCGGTCTAAGCTCCTACGAGCAGTACTTC. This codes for CASSVAGLSSYEQYF.